Listed here is a single T cell receptor (beta chain). What it recognizes is unknown. Its ends do not fully match the called genes, so a read error is possible. This sample is part of a study of Graves' ophthalmopathy and Graves' hyperthyroidism. The CDR3 totals 16 residues. Germline V gene data show CDR1 as SGHTA and CDR2 as FQGNSA. RNA served as the template for amplifying TCR beta CDR3 regions. A first-round RT-PCR used HTBI primers, followed by a second-round multiplex PCR. TCRdb itself ran the multiplex PCR reads through MiXCR, one entry per CDR3 protein. This table has approximately 1.2 million distinct CDR3 sequences, about 35% appearing once. Notes on the study in general: In blood, most expanded thyroid clonotypes above 0.001 frequency were also detected. Predictions made by the model for ophthalmopathy progression reached approximately 71% sensitivity and 72% to 85% specificity.

The V gene is TRBV7-2, the J gene TRBJ1-2; D is perhaps TRBD1 (6 bases). Sequenced input: peripheral blood or thyroid tissue (not recorded which). This sequence originates from an adult man with Graves' hyperthyroidism. The CDR3 DNA sequence: TGCGCCAGCAGCCAAGCGGCACAGGGTTGGAACTATGGCTACACCTTC. The encoded protein is CASSQAAQGWNYGYTF. Variable domain in full (rest from reference TRBV7-2 and TRBJ1-2): GAGVSQSPSNKVTEKGKDVELRCDPISGHTALYWYRQSLGQGLEFLIYFQGNSAPDKSGLPSDRFSAERTGGSVSTLTIQRTQQEDSAVYLCASSQAAQGWNYGYTFGSGTRLTVV.